This is a list of T cell receptor beta chains from one sample in a study of long-term antiretroviral therapy in people with HIV. Produced via immunoSEQ multiplex PCR; TCRdb's table is partial and in-frame only. Of about 40,000 clones listed, roughly 85% are singletons. Source: unsorted PBMCs, taken 3.1 years after starting antiretroviral therapy. The receptors stem from a woman between 45 and 65 years old with HIV. Each CDR3 is given with its conserved first and last residue. The order of the fields is V gene, J gene, D gene, clone size, CDR3 protein, CDR3 DNA. A D gene is named only where the DNA matches it firmly. Clone size appears in some rows only: once, few, many, or a class for an expanded clone.

V: TRBV6-6; J: TRBJ1-1; D: TRBD1; size: .; CDR3: CASTNKRTGLNTEAFF; DNA: TGTGCCAGCACCAATAAACGGACAGGCCTGAACACTGAAGCTTTCTTT
V: TRBV5-5; J: TRBJ2-2; D: .; size: .; CDR3: CASSLDFSQGPFF; DNA: TGTGCCAGCAGCTTGGACTTTTCGCAGGGTCCGTTTTTT
V: TRBV10-3; J: TRBJ2-1; D: .; size: .; CDR3: CAISEEKGAGEQFF; DNA: TGTGCCATCAGTGAGGAGAAAGGGGCTGGAGAGCAGTTCTTC
V: TRBV7-9; J: TRBJ2-5; D: TRBD2; size: .; CDR3: CASSPRLTSGVGETQYF; DNA: TGTGCCAGCAGCCCACGACTGACTAGCGGGGTGGGAGAGACCCAGTACTTC
V: TRBV7-2; J: TRBJ1-3; D: TRBD1; size: .; CDR3: CASSLTGGNSGNTIYF; DNA: TGTGCCAGCAGCTTGACAGGGGGAAACTCTGGAAACACCATATATTTT
V: TRBV5-1; J: TRBJ2-1; D: TRBD1; size: .; CDR3: CASSLDRADSYNEQFF; DNA: TGCGCCAGCAGCCTGGACAGGGCTGACTCCTACAATGAGCAGTTCTTC
V: TRBV30; J: TRBJ2-6; D: .; size: .; CDR3: CAWSNQYSGANVLTF; DNA: TGTGCCTGGAGTAATCAATATTCTGGGGCCAACGTCCTGACTTTC
V: TRBV9; J: TRBJ1-2; D: .; size: .; CDR3: CASSGQGNYGYTF; DNA: TGTGCCAGCAGCGGCCAGGGAAACTATGGCTACACCTTC
V: TRBV5-1; J: TRBJ2-3; D: TRBD2; size: .; CDR3: CASSLGSSGGTDTQYF; DNA: TGCGCCAGCAGCTTGGGCTCTAGCGGGGGTACGGATACGCAGTATTTT
V: TRBV5-1; J: TRBJ1-1; D: .; size: few; CDR3: CASSLGTQKEAFF; DNA: TGCGCCAGCAGCTTGGGCACACAGAAAGAAGCTTTCTTT
V: TRBV5-4; J: TRBJ2-5; D: .; size: .; CDR3: CASSLEPTETQYF; DNA: TGTGCCAGCAGCTTGGAACCGACCGAGACCCAGTACTTC
V: TRBV27; J: TRBJ2-5; D: .; size: once; CDR3: CASSPLGVGAETQYF; DNA: TGTGCCAGCAGTCCCTTGGGGGTAGGCGCAGAGACCCAGTACTTC
V: TRBV5-1; J: TRBJ1-2; D: .; size: .; CDR3: CASSLVGGRDGYTF; DNA: TGCGCCAGCAGCTTGGTAGGAGGGAGGGATGGCTACACCTTC
V: TRBV1; J: TRBJ1-6; D: .; size: .; CDR3: CTSSQGLGFDSNNSPLHF; DNA: TGCACCAGCAGCCAAGGGCTAGGTTTTGACAGCAATAATTCACCCCTCCACTTT
V: TRBV30; J: TRBJ1-2; D: .; size: .; CDR3: CAWSGLENYGYTF; DNA: TGTGCCTGGAGTGGTCTGGAAAACTATGGCTACACCTTC
V: TRBV7-2; J: TRBJ1-2; D: .; size: .; CDR3: CASSLQSYGYTF; DNA: TGTGCCAGCAGCTTACAGTCCTATGGCTACACCTTC
V: TRBV5-6; J: TRBJ2-5; D: .; size: .; CDR3: CASSLGPLALGQETQYF; DNA: TGTGCCAGCAGCTTGGGACCGCTGGCACTAGGACAAGAGACCCAGTACTTC
V: TRBV11-2; J: TRBJ2-3; D: TRBD1; size: once; CDR3: CASSLSGTGLTDTQYF; DNA: TGTGCCAGCAGCTTATCCGGGACAGGGCTCACAGATACGCAGTATTTT
V: TRBV2; J: TRBJ2-5; D: TRBD2; size: .; CDR3: CASRTTGAAGAQYF; DNA: TGTGCCAGCAGGACTACAGGCGCCGCGGGGGCCCAGTACTTC
V: TRBV7-9; J: TRBJ1-5; D: .; size: .; CDR3: CASSLQGGQPQHF; DNA: TGTGCCAGCAGCTTACAGGGAGGACAGCCCCAGCATTTT
V: TRBV7-9; J: TRBJ1-1; D: TRBD1; size: .; CDR3: CASSFGGQSTEAFF; DNA: TGTGCCAGCAGCTTTGGGGGACAGAGCACTGAAGCTTTCTTT
V: TRBV29-1; J: TRBJ1-1; D: TRBD1; size: .; CDR3: CSGGTARTEAFF; DNA: TGCAGCGGGGGGACAGCTAGAACTGAAGCTTTCTTT
V: TRBV19; J: TRBJ2-1; D: .; size: .; CDR3: CASSIGGPSYNEQFF; DNA: TGTGCCAGTAGTATCGGGGGCCCCTCCTACAATGAGCAGTTCTTC
V: TRBV7-9; J: TRBJ1-2; D: TRBD1; size: .; CDR3: CASLPTDRATNYGYTF; DNA: TGTGCCAGCTTGCCCACAGACAGGGCTACTAACTATGGCTACACCTTC
V: TRBV10-2; J: TRBJ1-6; D: TRBD1; size: few; CDR3: CASSPAGGGSPLHF; DNA: TGCGCCAGCAGTCCAGCAGGGGGAGGTTCACCCCTCCACTTT
V: TRBV12-5; J: TRBJ1-5; D: .; size: .; CDR3: CASGAGGSNQPQHF; DNA: TGTGCTAGTGGCGCCGGGGGAAGCAATCAGCCCCAGCATTTT
V: TRBV6-5; J: TRBJ1-5; D: .; size: .; CDR3: CASTVGGNQPQHF; DNA: TGTGCCAGCACGGTCGGGGGGAATCAGCCCCAGCATTTT
V: TRBV5-8; J: TRBJ2-7; D: TRBD1; size: few; CDR3: CASTTTGGGYEQYF; DNA: TGTGCCAGCACCACGACAGGGGGCGGATACGAGCAGTACTTC
V: TRBV21-1; J: TRBJ2-7; D: .; size: .; CDR3: CASSPGPGPLYEQYF; DNA: TGTGCCAGCAGCCCCGGGCCAGGGCCTCTATACGAGCAGTACTTC